Sequencing of this T cell receptor (beta chain) was carried out in a study of human T cells and chemical hapten exposure. Unique molecular identifiers were attached to individual cDNA molecules within the library. TCRdb analysed the RACE reads with MiXCR anew, one entry per CDR3 protein. This sample has fewer than 300,000 distinct CDR3 sequences; roughly 8% occur once, and the top ten carry 1.2%. This clonotype was seen a few times. The germline gene is not matched at one end of the junction; a read error may be the cause. The sample's time point: pre-sensitization, week 0. Noted treatment: therapeutic diphenylcyclopropenone sensitization with weekly scalp DPC. This CDR3 contains 15 residues. CDR1 and CDR2 from the germline V gene are DFQATT and SNEGSKA (reference sequence).

The starting material was whole blood, obtained in connection with sensitization to the hapten diphenylcyclopropenone (DPC). This chain uses TRBV20-1 with TRBJ1-5; 9 bases fit TRBD1. This receptor was identified in a man aged 18 to 29 with alopecia areata. Some clones in this sample may be carry-over from other donors' samples. CDR3: CSARGQGNINQPQHF. The CDR3 DNA follows: TGCAGTGCCAGAGGACAGGGGAATATCAATCAGCCCCAGCATTTT.